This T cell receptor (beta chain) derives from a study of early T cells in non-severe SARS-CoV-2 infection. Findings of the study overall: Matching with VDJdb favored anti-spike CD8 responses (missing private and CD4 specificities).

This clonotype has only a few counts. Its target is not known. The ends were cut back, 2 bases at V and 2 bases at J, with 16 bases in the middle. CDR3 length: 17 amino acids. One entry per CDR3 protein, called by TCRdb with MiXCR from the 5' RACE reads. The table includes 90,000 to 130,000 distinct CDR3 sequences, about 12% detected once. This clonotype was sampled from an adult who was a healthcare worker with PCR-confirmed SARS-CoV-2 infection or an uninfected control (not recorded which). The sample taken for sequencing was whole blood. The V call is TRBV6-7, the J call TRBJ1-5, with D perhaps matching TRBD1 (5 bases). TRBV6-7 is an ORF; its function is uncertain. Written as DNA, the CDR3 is TGTGCCAGCAGTTACCCCAGGCCGGGGCGAGGCAATCAGCCCCAGCATTTT. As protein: CASSYPRPGRGNQPQHF.